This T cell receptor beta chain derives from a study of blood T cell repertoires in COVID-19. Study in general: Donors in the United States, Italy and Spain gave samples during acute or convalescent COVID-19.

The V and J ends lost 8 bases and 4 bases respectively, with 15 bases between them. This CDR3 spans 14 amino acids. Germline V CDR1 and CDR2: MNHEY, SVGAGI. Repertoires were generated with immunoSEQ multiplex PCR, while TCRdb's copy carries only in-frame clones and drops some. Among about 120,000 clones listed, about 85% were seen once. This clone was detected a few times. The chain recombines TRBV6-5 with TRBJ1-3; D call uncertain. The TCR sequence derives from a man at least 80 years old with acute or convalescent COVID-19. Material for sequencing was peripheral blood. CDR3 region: CASHTVGVGNTIYF. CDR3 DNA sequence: TGTGCCAGCCATACAGTCGGGGTCGGAAACACCATATATTTT.